Listed below are T cell receptor beta chains from one sample, sequenced in a study of shared clonotypes between healthy human individuals. The table came from immunoSEQ multiplex PCR; TCRdb's copy has only in-frame clones and leaves some out. In the table there are 2 million to 2.5 million clones, more than 85% of which are singletons. The sample was naive CD4+ T cells from PBMCs. The receptors stem from a man younger than 30 in good health. Some clones in this sample may be carry-over from other donors' samples. Both conserved end residues are part of each CDR3. Each record gives: V gene, D gene, J gene, CDR3 protein, CDR3 DNA. D genes are given only for firm matches.

TRBV27	TRBD1	TRBJ2-1	CASSPGQPFEQFF	TGTGCCAGCAGTCCGGGACAGCCTTTTGAGCAGTTCTTC
TRBV28	NA	TRBJ2-1	CASSLPRTSYNEQFF	TGTGCCAGCAGTTTACCTCGGACTTCATACAATGAGCAGTTCTTC
TRBV5-4	NA	TRBJ2-7	CASSLWDPRAEQYF	TGTGCCAGCAGCTTGTGGGACCCGCGGGCCGAGCAGTACTTC
TRBV15	TRBD2	TRBJ2-3	CATSSAGDYTDTQYF	TGTGCCACCAGCAGCGCGGGAGACTACACAGATACGCAGTATTTT
TRBV5-1	TRBD1	TRBJ1-2	CASSPDRGGYTF	TGCGCCAGCAGCCCGGACAGGGGCGGCTACACCTTC
TRBV9	TRBD2	TRBJ2-5	CASSGTGTRQETQYF	TGTGCCAGCAGCGGGACCGGGACTAGGCAAGAGACCCAGTACTTC
TRBV29-1	NA	TRBJ2-2	CSVTVDRNTGELFF	TGCAGCGTTACGGTGGACAGGAACACCGGGGAGCTGTTTTTT
TRBV28	NA	TRBJ2-5	CASSSGEETQYF	TGTGCCAGCAGTTCTGGGGAGGAGACCCAGTACTTC
TRBV30	NA	TRBJ1-6	CAWTMRDNSPLHF	TGTGCCTGGACAATGAGGGACAATTCACCCCTCCACTTT
TRBV5-6	TRBD1	TRBJ1-1	CASSPLGTGYGTEAFF	TGTGCCAGCAGCCCCCTTGGGACAGGGTATGGCACTGAAGCTTTCTTT
TRBV5-4	NA	TRBJ2-5	CASSLPQISQETQYF	TGTGCCAGCAGCTTGCCCCAGATTAGCCAAGAGACCCAGTACTTC
TRBV9	NA	TRBJ1-3	CASSPPDISGNTIYF	TGTGCCAGCAGCCCCCCCGATATCTCTGGAAACACCATATATTTT
TRBV29-1	NA	TRBJ2-6	CSVEGTGANVLTF	TGCAGCGTTGAGGGGACCGGGGCCAACGTCCTGACTTTC
TRBV5-1	TRBD1	TRBJ1-6	CASSLSTGVDSPLHF	TGCGCCAGCAGCTTGTCGACAGGGGTGGACTCACCCCTCCACTTT
TRBV6-5	TRBD1	TRBJ2-5	CASSYFGQGFQETQYF	TGTGCCAGCAGTTACTTCGGACAGGGGTTTCAAGAGACCCAGTACTTC
TRBV19	NA	TRBJ1-1	CASSITMNTEAFF	TGTGCCAGTAGTATAACAATGAACACTGAAGCTTTCTTT
TRBV5-4	TRBD2	TRBJ2-5	CASKEREWGETQYF	TGTGCCAGCAAGGAGCGGGAGTGGGGGGAGACCCAGTACTTC
TRBV28	TRBD1	TRBJ1-4	CASSGQAVEKLFF	TGTGCCAGCAGTGGACAGGCCGTTGAAAAACTGTTTTTT